This TCR beta chain was sequenced for a study of CD8 T cells in ankylosing spondylitis. Overall study findings and caveats: Reportedly, significant enrichment of disease-linked clones occurred in matched ankylosing spondylitis synovial fluid. Eight highly homologous variants formed a TCR beta motif that appeared characteristic of ankylosing spondylitis blood. Clones linked to disease, bearing a CD8+ phenotype, were relatively rare in peripheral blood. Earlier reports found some motif variants in synovial fluid and blood in reactive arthritis.

Germline V gene sequence: CDR1 LGHNA, CDR2 YNFKEQ. This CDR3 region has 17 residues. The trim removed 0 bases at V and 2 bases at J, leaving 6 bases unmatched. Generation of TCR beta libraries employed quantitative 5'-RACE incorporating molecular barcodes. TCRdb fed the 5' RACE reads into MiXCR, producing one record per CDR3 protein. The table records around 390,000 distinct CDR3 sequences, under 25% of them present only once. A few counts support this clonotype. Its specificity is not known. The receptor was isolated from a male donor with ankylosing spondylitis. Source material: blood, either unsorted or a sorted T cell fraction (not recorded which). This chain connects TRBV4-2 to TRBJ2-7, with TRBD2 matching over 11 bases. The CDR3 DNA sequence: TGTGCCAGCAGCCAAGATTGGGCTAGCGGGAGGACCTACGAGCAGTACTTC. Protein sequence: CASSQDWASGRTYEQYF.